These 32 T cell receptor beta chains came from one sample sequenced in a study of cytomegalovirus exposure and HLA in healthy donors. 60 Vbeta and 13 Jbeta primers were used in PCR. Clones were sequenced by immunoSEQ multiplex PCR, and TCRdb holds only the in-frame ones, with some missing. The sample carries more than 100,000 clones, 75% to 85% recorded once. The sequencing sample was made of PBMCs. The receptor source for this set is a woman aged 50 to 60 in good health and CMV-seropositive.

This sequence joins TRBV29-1 and TRBJ2-1, with 12 bases fitting TRBD2. CDR3 length: 12 residues. J lost 15 bases, V lost 5 bases, and 8 bases had no gene match. Germline V gene sequence: CDR1 SQVTM, CDR2 ANQGSEA. CDR3 residues: CSVNPTSGRRFF. CDR3 nucleotide sequence: TGCAGCGTTAACCCGACTAGCGGGAGAAGGTTCTTC.

This clone was observed a single time. The V gene is TRBV5-5, the J gene TRBJ1-1; 7 bases map to TRBD1. Germline lookup yields CDR1 SGHKS and CDR2 YYEKEE (reference sequence). V dropped 6 bases and J dropped 0; count of bases not matched to a gene: 5. The CDR3 is made up of 14 amino acids. CDR3 protein: CASNPGQLNTEAFF. Written as DNA, the CDR3 is TGTGCCAGCAACCCGGGACAGTTGAACACTGAAGCTTTCTTT.

The chain combines TRBV28 with TRBJ2-7, with D possibly matching TRBD1 (6 bases). The germline V and J ends were trimmed by 6 bases and 3 bases, with 15 bases remaining between them. The germline V gene encodes CDR1 MDHEN and CDR2 SYDVKM. This CDR3 has 14 residues. In nucleotides, the CDR3 is TGTGCCAGCAGCCTCGGGACAACAGGCTACGAGCAGTACTTC. This translates into CASSLGTTGYEQYF.

The chain links TRBV25-1 to TRBJ2-1; 11 nucleotides match TRBD2. The CDR3 is 18 amino acids. The trim removed 2 bases at V and 1 base at J, leaving 7 bases unmatched. The germline V gene has CDR1 MGHDK and CDR2 SYGVNS. The CDR3 DNA reads TGTGCCAGCAGTGAAACGGGACTAGCGGAACCATCCTACAATGAGCAGTTCTTC. It is translated as CASSETGLAEPSYNEQFF.

This clone appeared a single time. V is TRBV7-2 and J is TRBJ1-5; the match to TRBD1 covers 10 bases. CDR3 length: 15 amino acids. Germline assignment: CDR1 SGHTA and CDR2 FQGNSA. V lost 5 bases to trimming and J lost 6 bases; unmatched junction nucleotides: 7. The CDR3 DNA follows: TGTGCCAGCAGCGCGGGGACAGGGGCGGGTCAGCCCCAGCATTTT. Translated: CASSAGTGAGQPQHF.

J is TRBJ2-2 and V is TRBV27; TRBD2 agrees at 12 bases. The CDR3 is 17 residues long. The trim removed 4 bases at V and 4 bases at J, leaving 7 bases unmatched. From germline, CDR1 is MNHEY and CDR2 SMNVEV (reference sequence). Here the CDR3 reads CASSYLGLAGRTGELFF. DNA of the CDR3: TGTGCCAGCAGTTACCTGGGACTAGCGGGCCGCACCGGGGAGCTGTTTTTT.

The rearrangement links TRBV5-4 to TRBJ2-1; 8 bases are a match to TRBD2. The V and J ends lost 2 bases and 6 bases, in that order; junction bases with no gene match: 4. Germline values: CDR1 SGHNT, CDR2 YYREEE (reference sequence). This CDR3 is 14 amino acids long. CDR3 sequence (DNA): TGTGCCAGCAGCTTTGAAGGGACTAGCAATGAGCAGTTCTTC. Residues: CASSFEGTSNEQFF.

This clone was observed a handful of times. This sequence joins TRBV7-2 and TRBJ1-1, with a possible D match to TRBD1 (6 bases). Germline V CDR1 and CDR2: SGHTA, FQGNSA. The V gene lost 4 bases and the J gene lost 3 bases, with 12 bases spanning the gap. This CDR3 has 14 residues. This CDR3 reads CASSSLQGYTEAFF. The CDR3 nucleotides are TGTGCCAGCAGCTCCCTTCAGGGGTACACTGAAGCTTTCTTT.

This rearrangement joins TRBV27 to TRBJ2-2; D is ambiguous. This CDR3 region has 12 residues. In germline, CDR1 is MNHEY, CDR2 SMNVEV (reference sequence). Trimming removed 3 bases at V and 6 bases at J, with 5 bases between. CDR3: CASSFSAGELFF. In DNA, the CDR3 is TGTGCCAGCAGTTTTAGTGCCGGGGAGCTGTTTTTT.

This clone was observed a few times. This sequence joins TRBV2 and TRBJ2-1; no definite D call. The CDR3 is 14 residues long. Germline V lookup: CDR1 SNHLY, CDR2 FYNNEI. Trimming removed 1 base from V and 5 bases from J, with 9 bases in between. In nucleotides, the CDR3 is TGTGCCAGCAGTGAAGTCCTACCTAACAATGAGCAGTTCTTC. Translating gives CASSEVLPNNEQFF.

The J gene is TRBJ2-5, the V gene TRBV15; 11 bases align to TRBD2. V lost 3 bases, J lost 0 bases, and 6 bases stayed unmatched. CDR3 size: 17 residues. Germline CDR1 reads LNHNV; CDR2 reads YYDKDF (reference sequence). CDR3 sequence reads: CATSSPGLAGHQETQYF. The CDR3 nucleotides are TGTGCCACCAGCAGCCCCGGACTAGCGGGTCACCAAGAGACCCAGTACTTC.

This clone was observed a handful of times. The chain recombines TRBV30 with TRBJ2-1; 9 nucleotides match TRBD2. This CDR3 spans 13 amino acids. Germline CDR1 GTSNPN, CDR2 SVGIG (reference sequence). V trimming: 5 bases; J trimming: 5 bases; junction bases outside the gene matches: 4. CDR3 residues: CAWRLAANNEQFF. CDR3 in DNA: TGTGCCTGGCGACTAGCGGCTAACAATGAGCAGTTCTTC.

The chain couples TRBV6-1 to TRBJ2-7; 9 bases map to TRBD1. Trimming removed 6 bases from V and 3 bases from J; junction bases left unmatched: 6. Germline V gene sequence: CDR1 MNHNS, CDR2 SASEGT. The length of the CDR3 is 14 residues. CDR3: CASRAGTGLYEQYF. CDR3 DNA sequence: TGTGCCAGCAGGGCCGGGACAGGGCTCTACGAGCAGTACTTC.

V and J are TRBV6-5 and TRBJ1-2; D call uncertain. This CDR3 contains 13 residues. Germline values: CDR1 MNHEY, CDR2 SVGAGI. The ends were cut back, 6 bases at V and 2 bases at J, with 10 bases in the middle. CDR3 loop: CASRGGQNYGYTF. The DNA of the CDR3 is TGTGCCAGCAGGGGAGGGCAGAACTATGGCTACACCTTC.

In this sample, this clone turned up once. The chain recombines TRBV9 with TRBJ1-2; TRBD1 is a possible D gene (5 bases). V was trimmed by 0 bases and J by 0 bases, leaving 9 bases between them. Germline lookup yields CDR1 SGDLS and CDR2 YYNGEE. CDR3 size: 15 residues. CDR3: CASSVAGLANYGYTF. The CDR3, as DNA: TGTGCCAGCAGCGTAGCAGGGCTAGCTAACTATGGCTACACCTTC.

This chain links TRBV30 with TRBJ2-5; 8 bases line up with TRBD2. The J segment lost 3 bases and the V segment lost 2 bases, leaving 8 bases of the junction unmatched. The germline V gene encodes CDR1 GTSNPN and CDR2 SVGIG (reference sequence). CDR3 length: 15 residues. CDR3 nucleotide sequence: TGTGCCTGGAGTACCGGGACTAGAAGCAAAGAGACCCAGTACTTC. This sequence encodes CAWSTGTRSKETQYF.

V gene TRBV7-2 combines with J gene TRBJ2-7; D not resolved. The germline V and J ends were trimmed by 3 bases and 0 bases, with 6 bases remaining between them. This CDR3 is built from 13 residues. Looked up from germline, CDR1 is SGHTA and CDR2 is FQGNSA. CDR3 region: CASSFRSSYEQYF. In nucleotides, the CDR3 is TGTGCCAGCAGCTTTCGGAGCTCCTACGAGCAGTACTTC.

This rearrangement joins TRBV7-9 to TRBJ2-3; D ambiguous. Trimming took off 2 bases at V and 0 bases at J, with 18 bases between the two ends. The CDR3 sequence is 18 residues long. CDR1 and CDR2 from the germline V gene are SEHNR and FQNEAQ (reference sequence). CDR3 sequence: CASSLSIISWASTDTQYF. The CDR3 DNA sequence: TGTGCCAGCAGCTTATCCATAATCAGTTGGGCTAGCACAGATACGCAGTATTTT.

This rearrangement joins TRBV7-9 to TRBJ1-6; D remains ambiguous. The V and J ends lost 5 bases and 7 bases respectively, with 18 bases between them. This CDR3 spans 16 amino acids. Germline CDR1 reads SEHNR; CDR2 reads FQNEAQ (reference sequence). The CDR3: CASSPYGDGSNSPLHF. As DNA, the CDR3 is TGTGCCAGCAGCCCCTACGGAGACGGGAGCAATTCACCCCTCCACTTT.

In DNA form, the CDR3 reads TGTGCCAGCAGTGTACAGGGGTATGGCTACACCTTC. This codes for CASSVQGYGYTF. The gene calls are TRBV2 and TRBJ1-2; 7 bases match TRBD1. J was trimmed by 5 bases and V by 4 bases; bases with no gene match: 1. There are 12 residues in the CDR3. From germline, CDR1 is SNHLY and CDR2 FYNNEI.

DNA for the CDR3: TGTGCCAGCACCCCAGCGGACAGGGCCTACAATGAGCAGTTCTTC. This codes for CASTPADRAYNEQFF. The chain carries TRBV28 and TRBJ2-1; 8 nucleotides agree with TRBD1. The CDR3 is 15 amino acids. The V gene end was trimmed by 7 bases and the J gene end by 2 bases; junction bases not matched to a gene: 7. Germline lookup yields CDR1 MDHEN and CDR2 SYDVKM. Full variable domain (missing parts from reference TRBV28 and TRBJ2-1): DVKVTQSSRYLVKRTGEKVFLECVQDMDHENMFWYRQDPGLGLRLIYFSYDVKMKEKGDIPEGYSVSREKKERFSLILESASTNQTSMYLCASTPADRAYNEQFFGPGTRLTVL.

This clone came up once. The chain uses TRBV9 and TRBJ2-1, with a tentative D call TRBD2 (6 bases). The CDR3 consists of 16 residues. CDR1 SGDLS and CDR2 YYNGEE come from the germline V gene. V lost 3 bases, J lost 0 bases, and 13 bases lay in between. CDR3 in DNA: TGTGCCAGCAGCGGAGGAGGGACCCACTCCTACAATGAGCAGTTCTTC. Its protein product is CASSGGGTHSYNEQFF.

The chain uses TRBV2 and TRBJ1-2, with 10 bases aligning to TRBD1. Germline loops: CDR1 SNHLY, CDR2 FYNNEI. The CDR3 extends over 17 amino acids. The J segment lost 7 bases and the V segment lost 7 bases, leaving 18 bases of the junction unmatched. The CDR3 spells CASTRDRGVASTGGYTF. The CDR3 coding sequence is TGTGCCAGCACCAGGGACAGGGGAGTAGCTTCGACCGGTGGCTACACCTTC. The full variable domain, with the rest looked up from reference TRBV2 and TRBJ1-2, is EPEVTQTPSHQVTQMGQEVILRCVPISNHLYFYWYRQILGQKVEFLVSFYNNEISEKSEIFDDQFSVERPDGSNFTLKIRSTKLEDSAMYFCASTRDRGVASTGGYTFGSGTRLTVV.

The gene calls are TRBV7-2 and TRBJ1-1, with D unresolved. Germline V lookup: CDR1 SGHTA, CDR2 FQGNSA. The CDR3 covers 12 residues. Between the trimmed V and J ends, which lost 5 bases and 5 bases, there was a span of 9 bases. The CDR3 nucleotides read TGTGCCAGCAGCGTAGGTAGTACTGAAGCTTTCTTT. Its translation is CASSVGSTEAFF.

The chain combines TRBV5-1 with TRBJ2-3, with TRBD2 matching 9 bases. The germline gives CDR1 SGHRS, CDR2 YFSETQ. J lost 2 bases, V lost 6 bases, and 4 bases had no gene match. The CDR3 loop spans 14 amino acids. CDR3 sequence reads: CASKTSGYTDTQYF. The CDR3 DNA sequence: TGCGCCAGCAAAACTAGCGGGTACACAGATACGCAGTATTTT.

On this clone: One junction end does not reproduce the germline sequence, and a read error may be involved. The V gene is TRBV7-7, the J gene TRBJ2-5, with D unclear. CDR1 and CDR2 from the germline V gene are SSHAT and FNYEAQ (reference sequence). The CDR3 is 13 amino acids. The CDR3 coding sequence is TGTGCTAGCAGCTTAGAACGGTTGGAGACCCAGTACTTC. Translating it yields CASSLERLETQYF.

The CDR3 DNA sequence: TGCGCCAGCCGTTTGGGGAGCTCTGGAAACACCATATATTTT. Translating it yields CASRLGSSGNTIYF. The V call is TRBV10-2, the J call TRBJ1-3; D is unclear. V lost 8 bases, J lost 0 bases, and 11 bases lay in between. The germline CDR1 and CDR2 sequences are WSHSY and SAAADI. The CDR3 runs 14 residues.

The chain carries TRBV7-2 and TRBJ1-5; D is ambiguous. The CDR3 consists of 18 residues. Germline CDR1 SGHTA, CDR2 FQGNSA. V was pared by 1 base and J by 2 bases, with 18 bases between. The CDR3, as DNA: TGTGCCAGCAGCTTAGGTGTCCTACTTTCGAGTGGCAATCAGCCCCAGCATTTT. Translated, it gives CASSLGVLLSSGNQPQHF. Using reference TRBV7-2 and TRBJ1-5 for the parts outside the CDR3, the full variable domain is GAGVSQSPSNKVTEKGKDVELRCDPISGHTALYWYRQSLGQGLEFLIYFQGNSAPDKSGLPSDRFSAERTGGSVSTLTIQRTQQEDSAVYLCASSLGVLLSSGNQPQHFGDGTRLSIL.

This chain connects TRBV4-1 to TRBJ1-4; TRBD1 aligns across 7 bases. V was pared by 4 bases and J by 3 bases, with 2 bases of the junction left unmatched. Germline lookup yields CDR1 MGHRA and CDR2 YSYEKL. This CDR3 is built from 14 residues. Here the CDR3 DNA reads TGCGCCAGCAGCCCCGGGACAGCTAATGAAAAACTGTTTTTT. Translated, it gives CASSPGTANEKLFF.

In nucleotides, the CDR3 is TGTGCCAGCAGAATACAGGGATTCGGGCAGCCCCAGCATTTT. This encodes CASRIQGFGQPQHF. V usage is TRBV28 and J usage is TRBJ1-5; D is perhaps TRBD1 (6 bases). The CDR3 extends over 14 amino acids. CDR1 and CDR2 from the germline V gene are MDHEN and SYDVKM. V was pared by 6 bases and J by 7 bases, with 16 bases between. Looking up the rest from reference TRBV28 and TRBJ1-5 gives the full variable domain: DVKVTQSSRYLVKRTGEKVFLECVQDMDHENMFWYRQDPGLGLRLIYFSYDVKMKEKGDIPEGYSVSREKKERFSLILESASTNQTSMYLCASRIQGFGQPQHFGDGTRLSIL.

This clone showed up just once. This chain uses TRBV7-3 with TRBJ2-2, with a tentative D call TRBD1 (6 bases). The CDR3 is 14 residues long. The germline V and J ends were trimmed by 6 bases and 6 bases, with 14 bases remaining between them. CDR1 and CDR2 (germline): SGHTA, FQGTGA. DNA of the CDR3: TGTGCCAGCAGACCTGACAGGTCATCCGGGGAGCTGTTTTTT. It is translated as CASRPDRSSGELFF.

The chain employs TRBV7-2 and TRBJ2-2; D is unresolved. CDR1 and CDR2 from the germline V gene are SGHTA and FQGNSA. The CDR3 has 14 residues. Between the trimmed V and J ends, which lost 4 bases and 6 bases, there was a span of 12 bases. DNA for the CDR3: TGTGCCAGCAGCTCCTCGAGGCAAGCCGGGGAGCTGTTTTTT. Amino acids: CASSSSRQAGELFF.